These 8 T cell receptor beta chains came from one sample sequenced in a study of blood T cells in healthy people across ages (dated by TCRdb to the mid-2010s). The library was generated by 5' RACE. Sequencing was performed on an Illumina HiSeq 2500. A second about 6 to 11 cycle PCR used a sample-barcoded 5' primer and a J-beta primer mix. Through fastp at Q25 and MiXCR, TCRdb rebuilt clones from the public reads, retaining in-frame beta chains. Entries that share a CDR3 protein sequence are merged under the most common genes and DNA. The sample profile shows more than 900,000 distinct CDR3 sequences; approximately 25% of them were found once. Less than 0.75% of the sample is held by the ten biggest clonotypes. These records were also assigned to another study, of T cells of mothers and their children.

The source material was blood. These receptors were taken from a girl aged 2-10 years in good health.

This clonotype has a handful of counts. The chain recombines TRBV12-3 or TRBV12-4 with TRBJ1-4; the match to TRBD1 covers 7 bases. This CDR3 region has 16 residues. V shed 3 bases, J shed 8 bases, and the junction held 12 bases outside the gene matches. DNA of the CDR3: TGTGCCAGCAGTTTTATCCCGGGACAGTTACCAGAAAAACTGTTTTTT. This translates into CASSFIPGQLPEKLFF.

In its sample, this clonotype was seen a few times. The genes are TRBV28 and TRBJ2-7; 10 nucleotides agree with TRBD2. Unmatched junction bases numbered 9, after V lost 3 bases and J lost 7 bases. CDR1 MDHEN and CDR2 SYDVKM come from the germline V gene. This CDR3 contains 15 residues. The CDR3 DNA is TGTGCCAGCAGTTTTACTAGCGGGGCCTTGGGGGAGCAGTACTTC. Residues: CASSFTSGALGEQYF.

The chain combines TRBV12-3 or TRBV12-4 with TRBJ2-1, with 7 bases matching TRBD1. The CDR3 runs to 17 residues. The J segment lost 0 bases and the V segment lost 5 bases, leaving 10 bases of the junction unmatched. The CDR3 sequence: CASSPFRTGSSYNEQFF. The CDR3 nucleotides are TGTGCCAGCAGTCCGTTCCGGACAGGCAGCTCCTACAATGAGCAGTTCTTC.

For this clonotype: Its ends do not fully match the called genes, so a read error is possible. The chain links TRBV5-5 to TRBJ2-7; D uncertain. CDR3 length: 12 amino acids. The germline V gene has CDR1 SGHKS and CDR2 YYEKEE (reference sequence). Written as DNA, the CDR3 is TGTGCCAGCAGCTCCCCGGGCCCCATGGAGTTCTTC. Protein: CASSSPGPMEFF.

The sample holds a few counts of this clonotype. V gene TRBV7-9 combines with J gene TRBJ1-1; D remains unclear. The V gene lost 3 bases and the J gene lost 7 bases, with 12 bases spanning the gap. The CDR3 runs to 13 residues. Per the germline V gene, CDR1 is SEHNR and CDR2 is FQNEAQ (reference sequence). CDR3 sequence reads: CASSFGLGGEAFF. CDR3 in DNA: TGTGCCAGCAGCTTTGGCCTAGGAGGTGAAGCTTTCTTT.

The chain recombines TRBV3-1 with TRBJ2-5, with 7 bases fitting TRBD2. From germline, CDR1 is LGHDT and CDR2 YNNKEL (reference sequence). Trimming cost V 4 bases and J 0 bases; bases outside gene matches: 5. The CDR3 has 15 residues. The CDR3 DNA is TGTGCCAGCAGCCCCGGGACTATCGACCAAGAGACCCAGTACTTC. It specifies CASSPGTIDQETQYF.

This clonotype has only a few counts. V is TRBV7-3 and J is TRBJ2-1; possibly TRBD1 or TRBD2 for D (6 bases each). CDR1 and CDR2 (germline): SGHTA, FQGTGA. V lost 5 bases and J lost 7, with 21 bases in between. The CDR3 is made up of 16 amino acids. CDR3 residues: CASSLQQGPGANEQFF. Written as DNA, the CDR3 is TGTGCCAGCAGCCTTCAACAGGGCCCGGGGGCGAATGAGCAGTTCTTC.

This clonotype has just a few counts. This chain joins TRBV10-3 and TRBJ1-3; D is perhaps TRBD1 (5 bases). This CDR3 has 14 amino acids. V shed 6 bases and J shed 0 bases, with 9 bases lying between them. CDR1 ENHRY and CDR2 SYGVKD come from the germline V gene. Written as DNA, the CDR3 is TGTGCCATCAGCGGAGACAGCTCTGGAAACACCATATATTTT. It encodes CAISGDSSGNTIYF.